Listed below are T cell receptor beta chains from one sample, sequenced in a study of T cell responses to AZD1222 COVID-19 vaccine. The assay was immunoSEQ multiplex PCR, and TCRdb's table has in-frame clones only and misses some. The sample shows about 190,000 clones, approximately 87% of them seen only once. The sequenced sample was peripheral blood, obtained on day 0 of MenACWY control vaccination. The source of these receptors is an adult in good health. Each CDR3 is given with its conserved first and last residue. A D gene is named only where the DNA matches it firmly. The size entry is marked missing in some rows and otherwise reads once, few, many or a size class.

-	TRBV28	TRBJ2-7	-	TGTGCCAGCAGTTTGGGGACCGTCTACGAGCAGTACTTC	CASSLGTVYEQYF
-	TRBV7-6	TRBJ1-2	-	TGTGCCAGCAGCTTAGGGAATTCGAACTATGGCTACACCTTC	CASSLGNSNYGYTF
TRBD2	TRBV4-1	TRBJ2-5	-	TGCGCCAGCAGCTCCGGCGGACTAGCGGGGGCCGGGGGGCAAGAGACCCAGTACTTC	CASSSGGLAGAGGQETQYF
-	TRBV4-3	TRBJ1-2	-	TGCGCCAGCAGCCAAGATCCACAGGGTAATGGCTACACCTTC	CASSQDPQGNGYTF
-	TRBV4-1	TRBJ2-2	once	TGCGCCAGCAGCCAAGATGGGGGGCTCACCGGGGAGCTGTTTTTT	CASSQDGGLTGELFF
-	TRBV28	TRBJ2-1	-	TGTGCCAGCAGTTTAGTGGAGGGAGCACAGGAGCAGTTCTTC	CASSLVEGAQEQFF
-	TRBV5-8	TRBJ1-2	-	TGTGCCAGCAGCCCATGGAGGGAGACAGACTACACCTTC	CASSPWRETDYTF
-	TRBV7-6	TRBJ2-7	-	TGTGCCAGCAGTGTAGGGGCCCCCTACGAGCAGTACTTC	CASSVGAPYEQYF
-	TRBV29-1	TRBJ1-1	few	TGCAGCTCGAGGGGGGGGCTAACTGAAGCTTTCTTT	CSSRGGLTEAFF
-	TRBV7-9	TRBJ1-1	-	TGTGCCAGCAGCTTAGCACAACCGAACACTGAAGCTTTCTTT	CASSLAQPNTEAFF
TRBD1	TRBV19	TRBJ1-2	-	TGTGCCAGTAGTTCAGGGACAGGGGGCAACTATGGCTACACCTTC	CASSSGTGGNYGYTF
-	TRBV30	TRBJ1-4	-	TGTGCCTGGAGTGTAGAGTCAGGGTTTAATGAAAAACTGTTTTTT	CAWSVESGFNEKLFF
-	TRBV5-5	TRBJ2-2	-	TGTGCCAGCAGCTTTACCGGGGAGCTGTTTTTT	CASSFTGELFF
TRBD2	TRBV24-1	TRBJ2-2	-	TGTGCCACCAGGGGTATAGCGGGAGAGAGCGGGGAGCTGTTTTTT	CATRGIAGESGELFF
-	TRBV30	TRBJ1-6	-	TGTGCCTGCCAGGGAGGGGACTATAATTCACCCCTCCACTTT	CACQGGDYNSPLHF
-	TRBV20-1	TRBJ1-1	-	TGCAGTGCTGTAACAGGGAGAGCTTTCTTT	CSAVTGRAFF
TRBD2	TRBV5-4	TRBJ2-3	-	TGTGCCAGCCGCAACGGGCGGGGGGGTGCAGATACGCAGTATTTT	CASRNGRGGADTQYF
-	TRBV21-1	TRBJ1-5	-	TGTGCCAGCAGCAGGTCAAAGGGGCCAGCTCTTCAGCCCCAGCATTTT	CASSRSKGPALQPQHF
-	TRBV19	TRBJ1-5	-	TGTGCCAGTAGTCACACAACCCAGGGAAGTCGGTCAAATCAGCCCCAGCATTTT	CASSHTTQGSRSNQPQHF
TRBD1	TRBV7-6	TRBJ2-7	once	TGTGCCAGCAGCCAATCCGGGACAGGGAGCCACGAGCAGTACTTC	CASSQSGTGSHEQYF
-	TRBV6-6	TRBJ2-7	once	TGTGCCAGCAGTTTCTCTAGTTCTTACGAGCAGTACTTC	CASSFSSSYEQYF
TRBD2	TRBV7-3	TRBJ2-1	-	TGTGCCAGCAGCTCCGGGGGGGCCTCAAATGAGCAGTTCTTC	CASSSGGASNEQFF
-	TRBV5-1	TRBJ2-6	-	TGCGCCAGCAGCTTGGCGGGGGACCCTGGGGCCAACGTCCTGACTTTC	CASSLAGDPGANVLTF
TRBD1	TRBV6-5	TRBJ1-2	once	TGTGCCACTTACGACAGGGCCTATGGCTACACCTTC	CATYDRAYGYTF
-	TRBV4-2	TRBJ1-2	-	TGTGCCAGCAGCCAAGCCGGGCCCTCGAACTATGGCTACACCTTC	CASSQAGPSNYGYTF
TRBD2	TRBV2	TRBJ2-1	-	TGTGCAGTTACTAGCGGGAGTTCCTACAATGAGCAGTTCTTC	CAVTSGSSYNEQFF
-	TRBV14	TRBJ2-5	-	TGTGCCAGCAGCCAATACACTCTGGAGACCCAGTACTTC	CASSQYTLETQYF
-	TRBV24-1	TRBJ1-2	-	TGTGCCACCAGTGTAGATACAGGGAGCGCCGGACATGGCTACACCTTC	CATSVDTGSAGHGYTF
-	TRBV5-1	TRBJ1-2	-	TGCGCCAGCAGCCCCCAAGACCATAACTATGGCTACACCTTC	CASSPQDHNYGYTF
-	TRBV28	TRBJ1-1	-	TGTGCCAGCAATCCGAGGATGGTGGGTACTGAAGCTTTCTTT	CASNPRMVGTEAFF
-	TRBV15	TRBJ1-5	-	TGTGCCACCAGCAGAGGGTCTGGTGAGCCCCAGCATTTT	CATSRGSGEPQHF
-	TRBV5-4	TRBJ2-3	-	TGTGCCAGCAGCTCCTCTAGATGGGGGGGCACAGATACGCAGTATTTT	CASSSSRWGGTDTQYF
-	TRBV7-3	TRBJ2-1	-	TGTGCCAGCAGCTCGGGGGGCTACCGCAATGAGCAGTTCTTC	CASSSGGYRNEQFF
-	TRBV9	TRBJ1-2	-	TGTGCCAGCAGCGTAGACATCAACTATGGCTACACCTTC	CASSVDINYGYTF
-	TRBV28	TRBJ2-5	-	TGTGCCAGCAGCCTCCCGCAGAGGGCCCAAGAGACCCAGTACTTC	CASSLPQRAQETQYF
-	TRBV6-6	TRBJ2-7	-	TGTGCCAGCAGTTACACCCAACCCGCCTACGAGCAGTACTTC	CASSYTQPAYEQYF
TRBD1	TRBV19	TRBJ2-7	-	TGTGCCAGTAGTCCAACAGGGGAACCGAATTACTACGAGCAGTACTTC	CASSPTGEPNYYEQYF
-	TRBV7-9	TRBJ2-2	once	TGTGCCAGCAACCAAGAACTGTTGGCGAACACCGGGGAGCTGTTTTTT	CASNQELLANTGELFF
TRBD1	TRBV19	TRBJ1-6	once	TGTGCCAGTAGTCCCGGGGACAGCTATTCACCCCTCCACTTT	CASSPGDSYSPLHF
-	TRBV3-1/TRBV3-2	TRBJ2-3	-	TGTGCCAGCAGCCGGGAAGGGGGGGATACGCAGTATTTT	CASSREGGDTQYF
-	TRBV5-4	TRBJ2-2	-	TGTGCCAGCAGCCCCAGGGATCCCGGGGAGCTGTTTTTT	CASSPRDPGELFF
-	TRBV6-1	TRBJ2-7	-	TGTGCCAGCAGTGAAAATGGTCCCTACGAGCAGTACTTC	CASSENGPYEQYF